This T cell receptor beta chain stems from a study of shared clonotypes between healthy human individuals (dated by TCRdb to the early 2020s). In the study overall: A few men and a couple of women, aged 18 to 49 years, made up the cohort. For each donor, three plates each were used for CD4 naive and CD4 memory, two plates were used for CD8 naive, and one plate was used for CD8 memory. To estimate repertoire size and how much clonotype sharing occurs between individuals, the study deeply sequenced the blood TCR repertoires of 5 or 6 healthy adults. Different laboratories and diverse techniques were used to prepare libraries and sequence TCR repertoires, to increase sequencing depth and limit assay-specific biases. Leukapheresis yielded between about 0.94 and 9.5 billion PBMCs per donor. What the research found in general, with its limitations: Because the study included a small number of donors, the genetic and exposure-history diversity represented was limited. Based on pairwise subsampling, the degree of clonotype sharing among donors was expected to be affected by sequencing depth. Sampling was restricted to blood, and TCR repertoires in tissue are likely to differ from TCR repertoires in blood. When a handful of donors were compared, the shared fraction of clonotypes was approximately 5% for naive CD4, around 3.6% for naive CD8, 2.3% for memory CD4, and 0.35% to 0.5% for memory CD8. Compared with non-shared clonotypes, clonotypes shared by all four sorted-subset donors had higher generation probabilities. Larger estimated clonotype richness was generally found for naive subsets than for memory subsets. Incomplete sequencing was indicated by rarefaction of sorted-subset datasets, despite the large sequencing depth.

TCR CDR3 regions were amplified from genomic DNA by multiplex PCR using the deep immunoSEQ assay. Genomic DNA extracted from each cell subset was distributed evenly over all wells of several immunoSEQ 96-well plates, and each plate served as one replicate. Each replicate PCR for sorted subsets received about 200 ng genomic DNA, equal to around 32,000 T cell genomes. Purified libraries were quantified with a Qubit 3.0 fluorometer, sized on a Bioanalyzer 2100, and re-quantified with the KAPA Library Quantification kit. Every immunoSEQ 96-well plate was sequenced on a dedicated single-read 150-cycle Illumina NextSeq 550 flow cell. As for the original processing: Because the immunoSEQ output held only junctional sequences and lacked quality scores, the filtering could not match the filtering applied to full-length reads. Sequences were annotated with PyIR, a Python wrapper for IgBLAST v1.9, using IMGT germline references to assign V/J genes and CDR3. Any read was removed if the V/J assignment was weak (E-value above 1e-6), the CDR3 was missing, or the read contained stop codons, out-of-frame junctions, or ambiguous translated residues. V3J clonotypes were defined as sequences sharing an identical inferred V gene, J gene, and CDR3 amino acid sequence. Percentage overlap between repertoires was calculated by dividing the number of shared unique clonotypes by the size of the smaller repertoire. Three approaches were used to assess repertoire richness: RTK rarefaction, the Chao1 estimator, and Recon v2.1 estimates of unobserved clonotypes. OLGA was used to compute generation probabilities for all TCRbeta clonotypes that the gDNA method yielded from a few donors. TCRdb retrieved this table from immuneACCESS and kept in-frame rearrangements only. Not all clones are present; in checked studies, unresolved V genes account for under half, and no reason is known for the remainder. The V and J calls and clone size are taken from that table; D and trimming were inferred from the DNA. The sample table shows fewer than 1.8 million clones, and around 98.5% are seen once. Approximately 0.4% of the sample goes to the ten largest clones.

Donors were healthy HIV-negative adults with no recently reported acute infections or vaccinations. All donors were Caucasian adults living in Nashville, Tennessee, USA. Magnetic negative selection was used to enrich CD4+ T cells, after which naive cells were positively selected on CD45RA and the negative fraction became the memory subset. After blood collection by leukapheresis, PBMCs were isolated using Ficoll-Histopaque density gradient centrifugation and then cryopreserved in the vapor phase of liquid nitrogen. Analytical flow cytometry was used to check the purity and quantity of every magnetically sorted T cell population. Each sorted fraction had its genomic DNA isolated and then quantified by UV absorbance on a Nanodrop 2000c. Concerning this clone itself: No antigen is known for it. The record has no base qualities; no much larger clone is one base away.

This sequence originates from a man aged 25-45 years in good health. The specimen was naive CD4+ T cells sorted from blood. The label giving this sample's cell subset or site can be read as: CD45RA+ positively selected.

The nucleotides are TGCGCCAGCAGCCAAGACAGCGGCATTAGCGGGAGAGGGTACGAGCAGTACTTC. It encodes CASSQDSGISGRGYEQYF. Here the chain combines TRBV4-3 and TRBJ2-7, and TRBD2 aligns with 9 junction nucleotides. The germline V gene encodes CDR1 LGHNA and CDR2 YSLEER. Reading from cysteine to phenylalanine, the CDR3 counts 18 amino acids. The read is trimmed to its CDR3 DNA, 54 bases read in frame from base 1. Relative to germline, V is missing 0 bases and J is missing 4 bases, with 13 bases of the junction outside any gene match.